This T cell receptor beta chain was profiled in a study of beta chain features in type 1 diabetes. The ends were cut back, 0 bases at V and 6 bases at J, with 10 bases in the middle. The CDR3 has 15 residues. The germline V gene has CDR1 SGHRS and CDR2 YFSETQ. Expressed TCRB transcripts were sequenced because the entire RNA isolate underwent reverse transcription. Libraries were prepared by immunoSEQ multiplex PCR; TCRdb keeps only in-frame clonotypes and omits some of them. The sample has 350,000 or so clones; about 19% are singletons. This clone was recorded a few times. The TCR comes from a woman under 30 in good health. The chain combines TRBV5-1 with TRBJ1-6; D may be TRBD1 (5 bases). The sequencing input was naive CD4+ T cells from blood. DNA of the CDR3: TGCGCCAGCAGCTTGGCCCAAGGGGTTAATTCACCCCTCCACTTT. Translating it yields CASSLAQGVNSPLHF.